This T cell receptor beta chain was captured by sequencing in a study of T cell responses to AZD1222 COVID-19 vaccine (dated by TCRdb to the early 2020s). Regarding the complete study: A total of 233 trial participants underwent TCR sequencing, of whom more than 200 had received two doses of AZD1222 and around 25 had received two doses of the MenACWY control vaccine. Enrollment into the trials was organized by age into subgroups of 18-55, 56-69 and 70-plus years, and those subgroups contained roughly 140, 27 and 60 TCR-sequenced participants, respectively. What the work shows at the level of the full study, not this receptor alone: Only a handful of AZD1222 recipients were SARS-CoV-2 seropositive at baseline, limiting conclusions about previously exposed vaccinees. Spike-specific TCR breadth and depth rose significantly after two AZD1222 doses compared with day 0 and with MenACWY recipients. CD4 TCRs associated with the vaccine covered the entire spike protein, and the dominant responses were in regions 160-218 and 743-854. Because no day 14 peak-response samples were available, the repertoires could be characterized only after the peak T cell response. Participants were mostly white British, with more females than males. The authors suggested clonal diversity may have been underestimated. Reportedly, almost half of the unique spike-specific TCRs recognized epitopes lying outside the regions that are mutated in the B.1.351 and B.1.1.7 variants. The 56-69-year group was small, and its depth increase did not reach significance, likely because of low power.

In its sample, this clone was seen a few times. What antigen it recognizes has not been identified. Qualities for individual bases were not recorded, and no much larger clone is one base off. Per the germline V gene, SGHVS is the CDR1 and FQNEAQ is the CDR2. The CDR3 runs 15 amino acids, cysteine and phenylalanine included. The entry retains the CDR3 DNA only, 45 bases that are in frame from base 1. A distance of 17 bases separates the germline ends of V and J, which lose 5 bases and 3 bases respectively. The time point tag for this specimen amounts to: baseline before first vaccination. Interpreted using the paper, the treatment or condition label stands for: meningococcal conjugate vaccine given as trial control. The vaccinee samples were drawn from two UK trials, COV001 and COV002, one of which was a single-blind randomized controlled phase 2/3 trial testing AZD1222 (ChAdOx1 nCoV-19) in healthy adults. For TCRbeta chain sequencing, PBMC samples were collected from trial participants at day 0 and at day 28 after the second dose.

The CDR3 regions of human TCRbeta chains were analyzed by immunosequencing. Per the authors' processing: TCRs in the repertoires were compared against a reference library of SARS-CoV-2-specific TCRs that had been generated with the MIRA antigen-specificity platform. Breadth meant the fraction of unique TCRs that were SARS-CoV-2-associated, whereas depth meant the fraction of total T cells that were SARS-CoV-2-associated. Each spike-specific TCR was assigned to its reactive spike region and to a CD4 or CD8 class using the MIRA data. Log10-transformed breadth and depth values were compared by one-way ANOVA with Sidak's multiple comparisons tests. TCRdb retrieved this table from immuneACCESS and kept in-frame rearrangements only. Not all clones are present; in checked studies, unresolved V genes account for under half, and no reason is known for the remainder. From that table come the V and J calls and clone size; the DNA was used to work out D and trimming. For this sample the table gives around 110,000 clones, of which approximately 83% were detected only once. Roughly 4% of the sample is in the top ten clones.

Here the chain combines TRBV7-8 and TRBJ2-7; the D gene is perhaps TRBD1, on 7 matching bases. The sequenced sample was peripheral blood, obtained on day 0 of MenACWY control vaccination. The receptor was isolated from an adult in good health. The DNA is as follows: TGTGCCAGCAGCGCGGGACAGCAGATAGGCTACGAGCAGTACTTC. Translation gives CASSAGQQIGYEQYF. The full variable domain, completed from the reference TRBV7-8 and TRBJ2-7 proteins outside the CDR3, reads GAGVSQSPRYKVAKRGQDVALRCDPISGHVSLFWYQQALGQGPEFLTYFQNEAQLDKSGLPSDRFFAERPEGSVSTLKIQRTQQEDSAVYLCASSAGQQIGYEQYFGPGTRLTVT.